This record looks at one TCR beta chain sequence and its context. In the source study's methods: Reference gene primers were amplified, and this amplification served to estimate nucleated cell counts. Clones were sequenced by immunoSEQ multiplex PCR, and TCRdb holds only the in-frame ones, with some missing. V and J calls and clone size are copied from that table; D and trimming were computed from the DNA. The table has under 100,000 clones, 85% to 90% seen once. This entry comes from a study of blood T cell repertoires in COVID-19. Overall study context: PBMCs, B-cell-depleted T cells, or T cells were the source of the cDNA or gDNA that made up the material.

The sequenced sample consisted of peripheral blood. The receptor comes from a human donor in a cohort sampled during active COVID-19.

The CDR3 DNA sequence: TGTGCCAGTAGGTATGCAGGGGGCGTCCAGCCCCAGCATTTT. Encoded protein: CASRYAGGVQPQHF. The gene calls are TRBV19 and TRBJ1-5, with 8 positions matching TRBD1. The CDR3 is made up of 14 amino acids. In germline, CDR1 is LNHDA, CDR2 SQIVND (reference sequence). V shed 6 bases and J 7 bases; nucleotides not matched to a gene: 8. The entire variable domain, with the rest obtained from reference TRBV19 and TRBJ1-5, is as follows: DGGITQSPKYLFRKEGQNVTLSCEQNLNHDAMYWYRQDPGQGLRLIYYSQIVNDFQKGDIAEGYSVSREKKESFPLTVTSAQKNPTAFYLCASRYAGGVQPQHFGDGTRLSIL.